These 3 T cell receptor beta chains were sequenced from one sample in a study of blood T cell repertoires in COVID-19. The data were produced by immunoSEQ multiplex PCR, yet TCRdb's version contains in-frame clones alone and is incomplete. The data show approximately 150,000 clones, approximately 85% seen once. The sample was peripheral blood. These TCRs come from a woman in her sixties with COVID-19, enrolled during active disease.

The chain carries TRBV7-2 and TRBJ2-7; a possible D gene is TRBD1 (5 bases). CDR3 length: 13 amino acids. V gave up 2 bases and J gave up 6 bases, with 11 bases separating them. CDR1 is SGHTA, CDR2 FQGNSA, per germline. CDR3 DNA sequence: TGTGCCAGCAGCTTAAACCAGGGTGGCGAGCAGTACTTC. Amino acid sequence: CASSLNQGGEQYF.

This clone came up once. The chain joins TRBV21-1 to TRBJ2-2; TRBD2 is taken as the D call from the table, unchecked against the DNA. TRBV21-1 is assigned pseudogene status. The length of the CDR3 is 17 residues. The CDR3 reads CASSKMGETINTGELFF. Here the CDR3 DNA reads TGTGCCAGCAGCAAAATGGGCGAGACTATTAACACCGGGGAGCTGTTTTTT.

The CDR3 reads CASSQFRIQGKGKLFF. CDR3 nucleotide sequence: TGTGCCAGCAGCCAATTCAGAATCCAGGGGAAGGGAAAACTGTTTTTT. The V and J genes are TRBV16 and TRBJ1-4; a weak D match, TRBD1 (6 bases). The CDR3 is made up of 16 amino acids. Germline assignment: CDR1 KGHSY and CDR2 FQNENV. Trimming pared 1 base from V and 10 bases from J, leaving 19 bases between.